The rows below give T cell receptor beta chains drawn from one sample of a study of control samples from healthy donors and cancer patients. Sequencing used immunoSEQ multiplex PCR; TCRdb keeps in-frame clones, though not all of them. Of over 200,000 clones listed, approximately 80% are singletons. Sample: PBMCs. The receptor source for this set is a woman in her fifties or sixties with lung cancer. Both conserved end residues are part of each CDR3. Fields, in order: clone size, J gene, V gene, D gene, CDR3 protein, CDR3 DNA. D genes are given only for firm matches. A clone size is listed for some rows: how often the clone was seen (once, few, many), or a class if it is expanded.

>-|TRBJ1-1|TRBV7-9|-
CASSLEGGGNTEAFF
TGTGCCAGCAGCTTAGAAGGTGGGGGGAACACTGAAGCTTTCTTT
>-|TRBJ2-1|TRBV19|-
CATQQVGEDNEQFF
TGTGCCACTCAACAAGTGGGTGAGGATAATGAGCAGTTCTTC
>-|TRBJ1-1|TRBV2|TRBD1
CASSGDRNTEAFF
TGTGCCAGCAGTGGGGACAGGAACACTGAAGCTTTCTTT
>-|TRBJ1-1|TRBV7-9|-
CASSLQGISTEAFF
TGTGCCAGCAGCTTACAGGGGATTAGTACTGAAGCTTTCTTT
>-|TRBJ2-1|TRBV9|-
CASTRESSYNEQFF
TGTGCCAGCACGCGGGAAAGCTCCTACAATGAGCAGTTCTTC
>few|TRBJ1-2|TRBV5-5|-
CASSFFPPENYGYTF
TGTGCCAGCAGCTTCTTCCCACCGGAAAACTATGGCTACACCTTC
>-|TRBJ1-6|TRBV9|-
CASSASSVPGSPLHF
TGTGCCAGCAGCGCCTCCTCGGTACCCGGTTCACCCCTCCACTTT
>-|TRBJ1-2|TRBV29-1|-
CSVEGIGDEVYGYTF
TGCAGCGTTGAAGGGATAGGGGACGAGGTCTATGGCTACACCTTC
>-|TRBJ2-1|TRBV28|TRBD2
CASLAGDGSYNEQFF
TGTGCCAGTTTGGCGGGGGATGGCTCCTACAATGAGCAGTTCTTC
>-|TRBJ1-3|TRBV4-2|TRBD1
CASSRDRFGGNTIYF
TGTGCCAGCAGCCGGGACAGGTTTGGTGGAAACACCATATATTTT
>-|TRBJ2-7|TRBV2|TRBD2
CASRDFGLAGEQYF
TGTGCCAGCAGGGATTTCGGACTAGCTGGTGAGCAGTACTTC
>-|TRBJ2-7|TRBV2|-
CATAPDDLKQYF
TGTGCCACCGCGCCCGACGACCTGAAACAGTACTTC
>-|TRBJ2-3|TRBV18|-
CASSPDTDTQYF
TGTGCCAGCTCACCTGACACAGATACGCAGTATTTT
>-|TRBJ1-2|TRBV19|-
CASSSPHDSGNYGYTF
TGTGCCAGTAGTTCCCCTCACGACAGCGGGAACTATGGCTACACCTTC
>-|TRBJ2-1|TRBV6-6|TRBD2
CASSSTTSGDRVEQFF
TGTGCCAGCAGTTCGACGACTAGCGGGGATAGGGTTGAGCAGTTCTTC
>-|TRBJ1-3|TRBV27|TRBD1
CASSDGTASGNTIYF
TGTGCCAGCAGTGACGGGACAGCCTCTGGAAACACCATATATTTT
>-|TRBJ1-1|TRBV2|-
CASNLGMNTEAFF
TGTGCCAGCAATTTAGGGATGAACACTGAAGCTTTCTTT
>few|TRBJ2-5|TRBV3-1/TRBV3-2|-
CASSPLDYYEETQYF
TGTGCCAGCAGCCCTCTCGACTACTATGAAGAGACCCAGTACTTC
>-|TRBJ1-2|TRBV2|TRBD1
CASSGFEDRVGYTF
TGTGCCAGCAGTGGTTTCGAGGACAGGGTTGGCTACACCTTC
>-|TRBJ2-1|TRBV7-9|-
CASMIMSGGEQFF
TGTGCCAGCATGATCATGAGCGGAGGAGAGCAGTTCTTC
>-|TRBJ1-2|TRBV5-8|-
CASSLAPGAGYGYTF
TGTGCCAGCAGCTTGGCCCCGGGGGCTGGCTATGGCTACACCTTC
>-|TRBJ2-1|TRBV18|TRBD2
CASSPSFRLAHNEQFF
TGTGCCAGCTCACCATCCTTCCGACTAGCCCACAATGAGCAGTTCTTC
>once|TRBJ2-2|TRBV14|-
CASSPPGSGTGELFF
TGTGCCAGCAGCCCCCCAGGGAGTGGCACCGGGGAGCTGTTTTTT
>-|TRBJ2-5|TRBV2|-
CASREGLQETQYF
TGTGCCAGCAGGGAGGGGCTCCAAGAGACCCAGTACTTC